A few counts support the clone carrying this T cell receptor (beta chain). As yet, its antigen is unknown. The sample originates from a study of cytomegalovirus exposure and HLA in healthy donors. Study observations and caveats: In a later analysis, HLA-C alleles had the fewest associated TCRs, DRB1 alleles the most.

Researchers ran the PCR with 60 Vbeta and 13 Jbeta primers. Sequenced by immunoSEQ multiplex PCR; TCRdb stores in-frame clones only, minus some. The data hold approximately 69,000 clones, with about 72% observed a single time. Germline CDR1 reads SGHRS; CDR2 reads YFSETQ. This CDR3 comprises 14 residues. With 3 bases removed from V and 9 bases from J, the gap between germline ends came to 16 bases. This clonotype was obtained from a man aged 35 to 55 in good health and CMV-seropositive. This rearrangement joins TRBV5-1 to TRBJ2-1, with a weak D call TRBD2 (5 bases). Sequencing input: PBMCs. The CDR3, as DNA: TGCGCCAGCAGCTCCTCCGCTAGCAGCGGTGAGCAGTTCTTC. Protein product: CASSSSASSGEQFF. Full variable domain (missing parts from reference TRBV5-1 and TRBJ2-1): KAGVTQTPRYLIKTRGQQVTLSCSPISGHRSVSWYQQTPGQGLQFLFEYFSETQRNKGNFPGRFSGRQFSNSRSEMNVSTLELGDSALYLCASSSSASSGEQFFGPGTRLTVL.